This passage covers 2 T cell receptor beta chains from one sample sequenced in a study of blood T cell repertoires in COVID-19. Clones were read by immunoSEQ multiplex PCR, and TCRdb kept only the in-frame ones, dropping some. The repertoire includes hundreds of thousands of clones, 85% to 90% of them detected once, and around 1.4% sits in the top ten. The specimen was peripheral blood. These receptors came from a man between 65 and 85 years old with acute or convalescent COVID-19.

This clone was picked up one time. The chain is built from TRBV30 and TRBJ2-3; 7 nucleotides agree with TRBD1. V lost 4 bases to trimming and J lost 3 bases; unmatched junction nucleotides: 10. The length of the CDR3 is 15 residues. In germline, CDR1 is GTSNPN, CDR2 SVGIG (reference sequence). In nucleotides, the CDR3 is TGTGCCTGGACCCCCCGGACAGGTCAGACAGATACGCAGTATTTT. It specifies CAWTPRTGQTDTQYF.

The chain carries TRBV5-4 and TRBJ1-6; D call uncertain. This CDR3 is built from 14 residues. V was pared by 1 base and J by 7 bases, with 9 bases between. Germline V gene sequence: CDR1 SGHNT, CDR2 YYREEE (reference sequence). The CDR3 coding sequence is TGTGCCAGCAGCTTGCGACACTTCAATTCACCCCTCCACTTT. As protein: CASSLRHFNSPLHF. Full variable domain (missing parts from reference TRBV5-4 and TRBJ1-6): ETGVTQSPTHLIKTRGQQVTLRCSSQSGHNTVSWYQQALGQGPQFIFQYYREEENGRGNFPPRFSGLQFPNYSSELNVNALELDDSALYLCASSLRHFNSPLHFGNGTRLTVT.